This T cell receptor beta chain was identified in a study of T cell responses to AZD1222 COVID-19 vaccine. Study-level findings and limits: Clonal diversity was possibly underestimated; the donors were predominantly white British and more often female. A rise in Spike-specific TCR breadth and depth followed two AZD1222 doses.

V was cut by 7 bases and J by 5 bases, with 17 bases left in between. This CDR3 comprises 15 residues. In germline, CDR1 is LNHDA, CDR2 SQIVND (reference sequence). Comment on this clone: The antigen is undetermined.

Method: immunoSEQ multiplex PCR; TCRdb's copy keeps in-frame clones and lacks some. This sample has roughly 200,000 clones, with roughly nine tenths found just once. Sequencing used peripheral blood, obtained 28 days after the second dose of the MenACWY control vaccine. The sequence was collected from an adult who received the MenACWY meningococcal vaccine as a control. The chain uses TRBV19 and TRBJ2-2, with a tentative D call TRBD2 (6 bases). CDR3 DNA: TGTGCCAGTACGAAACGGGAGTATTGGACCGGGGAGCTGTTTTTT. Translation: CASTKREYWTGELFF.